Presented here are 23 T cell receptor beta chains from one specimen sequenced in a study of cytomegalovirus exposure and HLA in healthy donors. Method: immunoSEQ multiplex PCR; TCRdb's copy keeps in-frame clones and lacks some. The table lists 200,000 to 250,000 clones, about 88% of them singletons. The sample comprised PBMCs. Receptors were obtained from a man between 18 and 29 years old in good health and CMV-seropositive.

The rearrangement uses TRBV7-9 and TRBJ2-1; 10 bases map to TRBD1. This CDR3 comprises 16 residues. CDR1 SEHNR and CDR2 FQNEAQ come from the germline V gene (reference sequence). V shed 5 bases and J 7 bases; nucleotides not matched to a gene: 11. Here the CDR3 DNA reads TGTGCCAGCAGCGAAGTCGGGACAGGGGTAGGGAATGAGCAGTTCTTC. This sequence encodes CASSEVGTGVGNEQFF.

The J gene is TRBJ2-2, the V gene TRBV19, with a tentative D call TRBD2 (6 bases). Deletions cut 7 bases from V and 6 bases from J, with 18 bases between. The CDR3 contains 15 residues. The germline gives CDR1 LNHDA, CDR2 SQIVND (reference sequence). The CDR3 loop is CASTPWGVGPGELFF. CDR3 DNA: TGTGCCAGTACCCCCTGGGGGGTGGGTCCCGGGGAGCTGTTTTTT.

J is TRBJ2-1 and V is TRBV5-1; D may be TRBD2 (6 bases). Germline V gene sequence: CDR1 SGHRS, CDR2 YFSETQ. V gave up 4 bases and J gave up 9 bases, with 17 bases separating them. This CDR3 spans 14 amino acids. The CDR3 reads CASSARDLGGEQFF. CDR3 DNA sequence: TGCGCCAGCAGCGCCCGGGACTTAGGTGGTGAGCAGTTCTTC.

V gene TRBV7-2 combines with J gene TRBJ1-1; 8 nucleotides agree with TRBD1. The CDR3 extends over 14 amino acids. V dropped 3 bases and J dropped 4; count of bases not matched to a gene: 4. Germline lookup yields CDR1 SGHTA and CDR2 FQGNSA. The CDR3 DNA reads as TGTGCCAGCAGCTTGCAGGGGGCACGCACTGAAGCTTTCTTT. Its protein product is CASSLQGARTEAFF.

The rearrangement joins TRBV11-2 to TRBJ1-2; no clear D. CDR3 length: 15 amino acids. Germline V gene lookup returns CDR1 SGHAT and CDR2 FQNNGV. V was trimmed by 2 bases and J by 2 bases, leaving 12 bases between them. The CDR3 DNA is TGTGCCAGCAGCTTACTTTCCGGGAACAACTATGGCTACACCTTC. Amino acids: CASSLLSGNNYGYTF.

CDR3 sequence (DNA): TGTGCCAGTAATCAGGCCATGGGTTCTGAAGCTTTCTTT. This encodes CASNQAMGSEAFF. The gene calls are TRBV19 and TRBJ1-1, with D uncertain. V lost 7 bases and J lost 6, with 15 bases in between. This CDR3 is 13 amino acids long. CDR1 LNHDA and CDR2 SQIVND come from the germline V gene (reference sequence).

The chain joins TRBV18 to TRBJ2-7; TRBD1 matches 8 bases. Germline CDR1 KGHSH, CDR2 LQKENI. With 2 bases clipped from V and 2 bases from J, the junction kept 2 bases outside the gene matches. The CDR3 length is 14 residues. The CDR3 DNA reads as TGTGCCAGCTCACCAATGGGACAGGCCTACGAGCAGTACTTC. It yields the protein CASSPMGQAYEQYF. Together with reference TRBV18 and TRBJ2-7, the CDR3 gives the full variable domain: NAGVMQNPRHLVRRRGQEARLRCSPMKGHSHVYWYRQLPEEGLKFMVYLQKENIIDESGMPKERFSAEFPKEGPSILRIQQVVRGDSAAYFCASSPMGQAYEQYFGPGTRLTVT.

The CDR3 bases are TGTGCCAGCAGCTTAGGCGCAACAGCCAAAAACATTCAGTACTTC. This gives the protein CASSLGATAKNIQYF. The chain is built from TRBV5-4 and TRBJ2-4; no definite D call. V gave up 2 bases and J gave up 0 bases, with 9 bases separating them. The CDR3 runs to 15 residues. Germline CDR1 and CDR2: SGHNT and YYREEE (reference sequence). Drawing the rest from reference TRBV5-4 and TRBJ2-4, the complete variable domain is ETGVTQSPTHLIKTRGQQVTLRCSSQSGHNTVSWYQQALGQGPQFIFQYYREEENGRGNFPPRFSGLQFPNYSSELNVNALELDDSALYLCASSLGATAKNIQYFGAGTRLSVL.

This sequence joins TRBV7-9 and TRBJ2-5; D assignment may be TRBD1 or TRBD2 (5 bases each). The CDR3 runs 15 residues. CDR1 and CDR2 (germline): SEHNR, FQNEAQ (reference sequence). Trimming stripped 6 bases from V and 5 bases from J, with 19 bases between. As DNA, the CDR3 is TGTGCCAGCAGTAATCCGGGACCTTGGACGGAGACCCAGTACTTC. As protein: CASSNPGPWTETQYF.

The rearrangement joins TRBV4-2 to TRBJ2-7; 11 positions agree with TRBD2. V lost 4 bases, J lost 1 base, and 12 bases stayed unmatched. The CDR3 consists of 18 residues. Germline loops: CDR1 LGHNA, CDR2 YNFKEQ. DNA of the CDR3: TGTGCCAGCAGCCCATCAAGCACCACTAGCGGGAGATCCTACGAGCAGTACTTC. It codes for CASSPSSTTSGRSYEQYF.

J is TRBJ1-5 and V is TRBV30; TRBD1 is a possible D gene (6 bases). V shed 1 base and J shed 6 bases, with 10 bases lying between them. The CDR3 has 13 amino acids. Germline V gene lookup returns CDR1 GTSNPN and CDR2 SVGIG (reference sequence). The CDR3 DNA sequence: TGTGCCTGGAGTGGGCAGGGGAGTCAGCCCCAGCATTTT. It codes for CAWSGQGSQPQHF.

This sequence joins TRBV27 and TRBJ2-5, with 10 bases matching TRBD1. Germline CDR1 and CDR2: MNHEY and SMNVEV (reference sequence). The CDR3 totals 16 residues. Unmatched junction bases numbered 9, after V lost 3 bases and J lost 5 bases. The CDR3 is CASSLVWDRGGETQYF. CDR3 nucleotides: TGTGCCAGCAGTTTGGTCTGGGACAGGGGAGGGGAGACCCAGTACTTC.

This clone was found once. The rearrangement links TRBV6-1 to TRBJ1-4; D is unclear. Germline V CDR1 and CDR2: MNHNS, SASEGT. The CDR3 loop spans 15 amino acids. V was shortened by 4 bases and J by 5 bases, with 14 bases between the two germline ends. CDR3 residues: CASSGGRTSNEKLFF. In DNA, the CDR3 is TGTGCCAGCAGTGGTGGGAGGACTTCAAATGAAAAACTGTTTTTT.

The rearrangement links TRBV14 to TRBJ2-1; D gene unclear. The CDR3 spans 14 residues. V lost 2 bases, J lost 5 bases, and 10 bases lay in between. Germline V gives CDR1 SGHDN, CDR2 FVKESK. CDR3: CASSQTLSHNEQFF. CDR3 nucleotides: TGTGCCAGCAGCCAAACGCTTTCGCACAATGAGCAGTTCTTC.

This clone was picked up one time. This rearrangement joins TRBV5-1 to TRBJ2-2, with TRBD2 matching 10 bases. The length of the CDR3 is 15 residues. Trimming at V came to 4 bases and at J to 4 bases, leaving 4 bases not matched to a gene. Germline loops: CDR1 SGHRS, CDR2 YFSETQ. CDR3 residues: CASSPSGSGTGELFF. The CDR3 DNA reads as TGCGCCAGCAGCCCTAGCGGGAGCGGCACCGGGGAGCTGTTTTTT.

This rearrangement joins TRBV30 to TRBJ2-5, with 11 bases matching TRBD2. The CDR3 is 16 residues long. V shed 2 bases, J shed 4 bases, and the junction held 9 bases outside the gene matches. Germline values: CDR1 GTSNPN, CDR2 SVGIG (reference sequence). CDR3 residues: CAWSTLLAGGRETQYF. The CDR3, as DNA: TGTGCCTGGAGTACCCTTCTAGCGGGAGGTCGAGAGACCCAGTACTTC.

V gene TRBV7-8 combines with J gene TRBJ2-2, with 8 nucleotides matching TRBD1. CDR3 length: 18 amino acids. With 4 bases clipped from V and 7 bases from J, the junction kept 17 bases outside the gene matches. From germline, CDR1 is SGHVS and CDR2 FQNEAQ. CDR3 DNA: TGTGCCAGCAGCTCAGCTGGAGGAGTGGACAGGGTTGTCGGGGAGCTGTTTTTT. Translated, it gives CASSSAGGVDRVVGELFF.

This clone was seen just once. This rearrangement joins TRBV5-1 to TRBJ1-1; 9 nucleotides align to TRBD1. The germline V gene has CDR1 SGHRS and CDR2 YFSETQ. V trimming: 4 bases; J trimming: 4 bases; junction bases outside the gene matches: 11. The CDR3 is 16 residues long. The CDR3 loop is CASSADRGWVGTEAFF. CDR3 in DNA: TGCGCCAGCAGCGCCGACAGGGGGTGGGTTGGCACTGAAGCTTTCTTT. Full variable domain (missing parts from reference TRBV5-1 and TRBJ1-1): KAGVTQTPRYLIKTRGQQVTLSCSPISGHRSVSWYQQTPGQGLQFLFEYFSETQRNKGNFPGRFSGRQFSNSRSEMNVSTLELGDSALYLCASSADRGWVGTEAFFGQGTRLTVV.

Worth noting for this clone: A much more abundant neighbour one base away suggests this may be a read error. This chain joins TRBV10-1 and TRBJ1-2; TRBD1 agrees at 9 bases. CDR3 length equals 13 residues. CDR1 and CDR2 from the germline V gene are WNHNN and SYGVQD (reference sequence). After removal of 6 bases from V and 6 bases from J, the junction contained 5 bases not matched to a gene. The CDR3 region has the DNA TGCGCCAGCAGCCCCGGGACAGGGCATGGCTACACCTTC. This gives the protein CASSPGTGHGYTF.

The CDR3 DNA follows: TGCGCCAGCAGTGGGACAGGGGGTTCGGAGACCCAGTACTTC. Protein product: CASSGTGGSETQYF. The chain uses TRBV10-2 and TRBJ2-5, with TRBD1 matching 10 bases. Germline-derived CDR1 and CDR2 are WSHSY and SAAADI. The CDR3 covers 14 residues. The junction had 4 bases not matched to a gene; V was cut back by 4 bases and J by 5 bases.

The V gene is TRBV6-5, the J gene TRBJ1-3; D remains unclear. The V gene's germline CDR1 is MNHEY and CDR2 SVGAGI. V shed 6 bases and J shed 0 bases, with 9 bases lying between them. CDR3 length equals 14 residues. CDR3 in DNA: TGTGCCAGCAGCCGATTAGACTCTGGAAACACCATATATTTT. It translates to CASSRLDSGNTIYF.

The chain has TRBV7-2 and TRBJ2-1; D gene ambiguous. This CDR3 comprises 15 residues. Germline loops: CDR1 SGHTA, CDR2 FQGNSA. Trimming removed 6 bases at V and 0 bases at J, with 12 bases between. The CDR3 nucleotides read TGTGCCAGCAGACCCGACCGAGGCTCCTACAATGAGCAGTTCTTC. This encodes CASRPDRGSYNEQFF.

The gene calls are TRBV7-2 and TRBJ2-7; 8 nucleotides align to TRBD2. With 2 bases clipped from V and 7 bases from J, the junction kept 13 bases outside the gene matches. Germline CDR1 SGHTA, CDR2 FQGNSA. This CDR3 spans 16 amino acids. The CDR3 DNA reads TGTGCCAGCAGCTTAAGCTTAGGAGCGGGAGTCGGGGAGCAGTACTTC. It specifies CASSLSLGAGVGEQYF.